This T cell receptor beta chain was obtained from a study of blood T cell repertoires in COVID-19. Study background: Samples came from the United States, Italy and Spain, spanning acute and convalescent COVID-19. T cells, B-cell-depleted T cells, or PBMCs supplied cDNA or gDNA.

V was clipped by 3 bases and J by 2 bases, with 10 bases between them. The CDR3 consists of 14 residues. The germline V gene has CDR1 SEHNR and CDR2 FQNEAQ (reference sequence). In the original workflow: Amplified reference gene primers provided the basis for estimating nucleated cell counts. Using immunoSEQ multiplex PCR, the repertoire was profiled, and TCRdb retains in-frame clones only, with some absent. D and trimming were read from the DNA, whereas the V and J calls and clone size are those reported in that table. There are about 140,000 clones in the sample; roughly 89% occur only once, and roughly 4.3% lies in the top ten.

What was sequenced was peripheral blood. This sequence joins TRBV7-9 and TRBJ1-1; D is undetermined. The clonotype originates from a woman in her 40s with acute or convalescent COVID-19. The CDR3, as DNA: TGTGCCAGCAGCTTTGTCCAGACTAACACTGAAGCTTTCTTT. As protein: CASSFVQTNTEAFF.